This TCR beta chain is from a study of blood T cell repertoires in COVID-19 (dated by TCRdb to the early 2020s). Regarding the study in general: Samples from collaborators originated in the United States, Italy and Spain and spanned both the acute and convalescent phases of COVID-19. The prospective study material was composed of cDNA or gDNA derived from T cells, B-cell-depleted T cells, or PBMCs. The dataset comprised deeply sampled blood TCRbeta repertoires from subjects exposed to, actively infected with, or recovered from COVID-19. The repertoires were released in a freely available public database intended as a resource for research on the immune response to SARS-CoV-2. The samples were drawn from two sources: the first 160 participants of the ongoing ImmuneRACE study, and 1,000 to 1,500 subjects contributed by 6 global collaborators. A de-identified subject ID, COVID-19 status, age in years and sex were almost always included in the sample metadata. Where available, HLA class I and class II types were taken from metadata supplied by the sample provider and were not determined by assay-based typing.

Study-wide conclusions, independent of this receptor: How much clinical and demographic metadata was included differed by source and by participant, and the metadata was provided uncurated.

CDR1 is given as LNHDA and CDR2 as SQIVND, both from the germline V gene (reference sequence). Trimming removed 7 bases from V and 4 bases from J, leaving 19 bases between the germline ends. The cysteine opens and the phenylalanine closes a CDR3 of 15 amino acids. Just the 45-base CDR3 DNA is kept, in frame starting at base 1. TCRbeta CDR3 regions were amplified from genomic DNA using the immunoSEQ Assay, a bias-controlled multiplex PCR. The authors' analysis ran thus. Within the assay, amplification of reference gene primers was used to estimate how many nucleated cells each sample contained. To quantify the absolute abundance of each unique TCRbeta CDR3 rearrangement, sequence reads were collapsed and filtered. For each sample, productive Simpson clonality was calculated by taking the square root of Simpson's diversity index across productive rearrangements. The table was pulled from immuneACCESS by TCRdb, which kept in-frame rearrangements only. Such tables lose some clones; where checked, under half of the loss comes from unresolved V genes, and the rest has no known cause. Clonal size and the V and J genes are those of that table, whereas D and trimming came from the DNA. For this sample the table gives 150,000 or so clones, of which approximately 80% were detected only once. The top ten clonotypes cover 12% of the sample.

In Seattle, one collaborating source enrolled patients while the infection was active and tracked those patients longitudinally over the course of disease. The collaborating institutions used their own protocols to collect whole blood in K2EDTA tubes. For TCRbeta analysis, collaborator samples were shipped as frozen whole blood, as isolated PBMCs, or as DNA extracted from either sample type. As regards this clone: The antigen it recognizes is unknown. Qualities for individual bases were not recorded, and no much larger clone is one base off.

The clonotype originates from a woman aged 60 to 75 with COVID-19, enrolled during active disease. The sequencing input was peripheral blood. The rearranged chain carries TRBV19 and TRBJ1-1; TRBD1 could be the D gene, as 6 bases match. In nucleotides, the sequence is TGTGCCAGTAACACTGACCCCCGGGGGGCCACTGAAGCTTTCTTT. This codes for CASNTDPRGATEAFF.